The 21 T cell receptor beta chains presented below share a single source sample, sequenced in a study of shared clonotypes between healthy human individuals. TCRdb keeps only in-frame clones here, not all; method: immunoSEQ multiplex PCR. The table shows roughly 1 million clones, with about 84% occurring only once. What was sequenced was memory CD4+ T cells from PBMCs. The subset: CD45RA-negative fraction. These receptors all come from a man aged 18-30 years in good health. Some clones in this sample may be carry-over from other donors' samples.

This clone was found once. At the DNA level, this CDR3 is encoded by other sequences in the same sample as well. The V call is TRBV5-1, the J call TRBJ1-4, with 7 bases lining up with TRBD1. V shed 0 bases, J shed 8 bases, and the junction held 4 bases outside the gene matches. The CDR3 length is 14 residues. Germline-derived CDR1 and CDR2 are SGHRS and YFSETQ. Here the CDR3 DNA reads TGCGCCAGCAGCTTGGGGACAGGTTTAGAAAAACTGTTTTTT. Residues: CASSLGTGLEKLFF.

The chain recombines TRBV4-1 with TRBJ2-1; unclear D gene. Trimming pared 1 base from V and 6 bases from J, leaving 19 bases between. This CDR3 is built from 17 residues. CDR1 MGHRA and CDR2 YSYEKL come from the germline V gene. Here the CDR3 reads CASSQVDLLPHPNEQFF. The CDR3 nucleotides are TGCGCCAGCAGCCAAGTAGATCTCCTCCCTCACCCCAATGAGCAGTTCTTC.

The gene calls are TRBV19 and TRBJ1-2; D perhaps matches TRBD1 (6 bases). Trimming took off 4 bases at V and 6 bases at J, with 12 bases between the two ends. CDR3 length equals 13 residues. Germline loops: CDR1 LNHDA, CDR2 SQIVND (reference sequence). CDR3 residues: CASSTRQVDGYTF. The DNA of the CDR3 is TGTGCCAGTAGTACGAGACAGGTTGATGGCTACACCTTC. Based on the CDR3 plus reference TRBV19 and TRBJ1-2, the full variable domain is DGGITQSPKYLFRKEGQNVTLSCEQNLNHDAMYWYRQDPGQGLRLIYYSQIVNDFQKGDIAEGYSVSREKKESFPLTVTSAQKNPTAFYLCASSTRQVDGYTFGSGTRLTVV.

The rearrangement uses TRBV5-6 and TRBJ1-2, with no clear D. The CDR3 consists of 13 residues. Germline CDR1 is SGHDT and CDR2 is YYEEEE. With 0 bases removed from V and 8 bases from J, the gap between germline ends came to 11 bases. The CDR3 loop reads CASSLASAKGYTF. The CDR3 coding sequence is TGTGCCAGCAGCTTGGCCAGTGCTAAAGGCTACACCTTC.

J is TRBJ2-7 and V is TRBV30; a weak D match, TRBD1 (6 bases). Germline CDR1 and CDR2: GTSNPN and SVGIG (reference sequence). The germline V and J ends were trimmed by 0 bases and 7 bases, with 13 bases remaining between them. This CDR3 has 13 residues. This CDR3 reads CAWSVQGLGEQYF. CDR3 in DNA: TGTGCCTGGAGTGTACAGGGCCTAGGGGAGCAGTACTTC.

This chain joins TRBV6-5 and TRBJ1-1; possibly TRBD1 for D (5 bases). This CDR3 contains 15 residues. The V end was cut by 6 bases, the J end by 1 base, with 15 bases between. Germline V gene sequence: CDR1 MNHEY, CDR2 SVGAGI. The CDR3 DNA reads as TGTGCCAGCAGCCAGGGCCTCGGGAGGAACACTGAAGCTTTCTTT. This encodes CASSQGLGRNTEAFF.

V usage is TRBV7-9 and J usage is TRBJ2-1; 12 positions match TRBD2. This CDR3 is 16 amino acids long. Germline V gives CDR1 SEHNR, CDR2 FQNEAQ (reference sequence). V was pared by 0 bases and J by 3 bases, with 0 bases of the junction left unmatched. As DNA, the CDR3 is TGTGCCAGCAGCTTAGCGACTAGCGGGAGCTACAATGAGCAGTTCTTC. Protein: CASSLATSGSYNEQFF.

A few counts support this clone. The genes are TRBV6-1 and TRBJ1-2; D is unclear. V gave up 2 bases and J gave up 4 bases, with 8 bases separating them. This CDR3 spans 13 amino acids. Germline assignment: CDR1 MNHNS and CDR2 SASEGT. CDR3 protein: CASSELRSYGYTF. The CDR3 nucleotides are TGTGCCAGCAGTGAATTGAGGTCCTATGGCTACACCTTC.

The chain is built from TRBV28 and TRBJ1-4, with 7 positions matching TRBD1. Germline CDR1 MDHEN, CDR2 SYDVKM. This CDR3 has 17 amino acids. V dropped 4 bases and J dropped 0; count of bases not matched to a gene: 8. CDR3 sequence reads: CASSSSGTEATNEKLFF. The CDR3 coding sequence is TGTGCCAGCAGTTCCTCCGGGACAGAAGCAACTAATGAAAAACTGTTTTTT.

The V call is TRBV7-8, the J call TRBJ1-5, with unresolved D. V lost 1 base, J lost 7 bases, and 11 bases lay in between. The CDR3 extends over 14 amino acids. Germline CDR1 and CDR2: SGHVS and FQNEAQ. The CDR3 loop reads CASSLDRGYQPQHF. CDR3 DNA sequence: TGTGCCAGCAGCTTAGATAGAGGTTACCAGCCCCAGCATTTT. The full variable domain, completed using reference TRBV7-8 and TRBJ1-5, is GAGVSQSPRYKVAKRGQDVALRCDPISGHVSLFWYQQALGQGPEFLTYFQNEAQLDKSGLPSDRFFAERPEGSVSTLKIQRTQQEDSAVYLCASSLDRGYQPQHFGDGTRLSIL.

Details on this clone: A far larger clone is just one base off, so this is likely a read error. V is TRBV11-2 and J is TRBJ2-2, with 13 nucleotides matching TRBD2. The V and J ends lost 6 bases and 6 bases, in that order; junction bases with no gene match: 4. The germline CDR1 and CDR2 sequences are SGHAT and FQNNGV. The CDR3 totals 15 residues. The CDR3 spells CASRWTSGSAGELFF. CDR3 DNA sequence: TGTGCCAGCAGGTGGACTAGCGGGAGTGCCGGGGAGCTGTTTTTT.

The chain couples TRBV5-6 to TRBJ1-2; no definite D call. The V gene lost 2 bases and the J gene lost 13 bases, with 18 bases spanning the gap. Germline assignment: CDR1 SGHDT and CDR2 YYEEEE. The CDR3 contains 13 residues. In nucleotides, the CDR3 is TGTGCCAGCAGCTTCGGCGATGAGACATCTCCCACCTTC. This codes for CASSFGDETSPTF.

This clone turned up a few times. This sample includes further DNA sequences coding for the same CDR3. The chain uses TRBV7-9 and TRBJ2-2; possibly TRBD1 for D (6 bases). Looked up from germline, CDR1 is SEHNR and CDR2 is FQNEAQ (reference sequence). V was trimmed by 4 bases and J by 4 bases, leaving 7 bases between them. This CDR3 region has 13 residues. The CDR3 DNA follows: TGTGCCAGCAGCTACAGGGCCACCGGGGAGCTGTTTTTT. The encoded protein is CASSYRATGELFF.

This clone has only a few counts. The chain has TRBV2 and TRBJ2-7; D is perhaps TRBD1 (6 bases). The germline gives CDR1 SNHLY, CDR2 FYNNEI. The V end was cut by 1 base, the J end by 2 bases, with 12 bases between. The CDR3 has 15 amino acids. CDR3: CASSEGVQGPYEQYF. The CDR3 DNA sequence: TGTGCCAGCAGTGAAGGGGTACAGGGCCCCTACGAGCAGTACTTC. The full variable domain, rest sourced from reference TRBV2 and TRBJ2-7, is EPEVTQTPSHQVTQMGQEVILRCVPISNHLYFYWYRQILGQKVEFLVSFYNNEISEKSEIFDDQFSVERPDGSNFTLKIRSTKLEDSAMYFCASSEGVQGPYEQYFGPGTRLTVT.

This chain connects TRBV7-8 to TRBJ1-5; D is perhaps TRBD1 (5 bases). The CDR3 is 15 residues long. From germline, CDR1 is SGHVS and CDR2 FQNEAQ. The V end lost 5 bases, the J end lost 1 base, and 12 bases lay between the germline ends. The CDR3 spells CASSPGEGSNQPQHF. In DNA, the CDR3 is TGTGCCAGCAGCCCTGGCGAGGGGAGCAATCAGCCCCAGCATTTT.

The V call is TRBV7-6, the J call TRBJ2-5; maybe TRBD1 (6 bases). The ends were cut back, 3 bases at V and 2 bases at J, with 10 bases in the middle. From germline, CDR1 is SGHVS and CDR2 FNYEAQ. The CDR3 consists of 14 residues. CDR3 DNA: TGTGCCAGCAGCTTGGACAGTCAACAAGAGACCCAGTACTTC. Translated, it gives CASSLDSQQETQYF. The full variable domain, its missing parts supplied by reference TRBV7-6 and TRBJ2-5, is GAGVSQSPRYKVTKRGQDVALRCDPISGHVSLYWYRQALGQGPEFLTYFNYEAQQDKSGLPNDRFSAERPEGSISTLTIQRTEQRDSAMYRCASSLDSQQETQYFGPGTRLLVL.

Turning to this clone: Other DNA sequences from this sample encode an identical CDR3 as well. DNA of the CDR3: TGTGCCAGCAGCCCCGGACAGGGGGCTTACGAGCAGTACTTC. This sequence encodes CASSPGQGAYEQYF. The V gene is TRBV4-2, the J gene TRBJ2-7, with 11 bases identical to TRBD1. From germline, CDR1 is LGHNA and CDR2 YNFKEQ. The CDR3 runs to 14 residues. V was pared by 4 bases and J by 4 bases, with 3 bases of the junction left unmatched.

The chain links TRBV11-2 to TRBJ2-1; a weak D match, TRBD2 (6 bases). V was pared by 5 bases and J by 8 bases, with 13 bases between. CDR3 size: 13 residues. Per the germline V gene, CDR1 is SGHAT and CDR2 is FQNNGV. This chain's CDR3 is CASSTEPGDEQFF. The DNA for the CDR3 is TGTGCCAGCAGCACCGAGCCGGGGGATGAGCAGTTCTTC.

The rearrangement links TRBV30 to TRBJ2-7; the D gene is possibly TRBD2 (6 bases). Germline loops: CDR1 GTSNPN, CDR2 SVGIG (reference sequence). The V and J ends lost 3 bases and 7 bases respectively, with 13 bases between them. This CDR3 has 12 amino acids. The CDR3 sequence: CAWSRESGEQYF. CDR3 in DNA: TGTGCCTGGAGCCGGGAGTCCGGGGAGCAGTACTTC.

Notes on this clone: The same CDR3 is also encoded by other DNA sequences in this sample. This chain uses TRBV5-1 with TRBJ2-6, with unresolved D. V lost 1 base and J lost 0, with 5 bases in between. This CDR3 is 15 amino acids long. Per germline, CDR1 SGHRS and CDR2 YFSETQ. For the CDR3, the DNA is TGCGCCAGCAGCTTGCTGGGCTCTGGGGCCAACGTCCTGACTTTC. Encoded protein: CASSLLGSGANVLTF.

The CDR3 is CASSYSNRAYGYTF. CDR3 bases: TGTGCCAGCAGTTACTCGAACAGGGCCTATGGCTACACCTTC. V is TRBV6-5 and J is TRBJ1-2, with D possibly matching TRBD1 (6 bases). Trimming took 0 bases from V and 4 from J, leaving 9 bases between them. The germline gives CDR1 MNHEY, CDR2 SVGAGI. The CDR3 runs 14 residues.